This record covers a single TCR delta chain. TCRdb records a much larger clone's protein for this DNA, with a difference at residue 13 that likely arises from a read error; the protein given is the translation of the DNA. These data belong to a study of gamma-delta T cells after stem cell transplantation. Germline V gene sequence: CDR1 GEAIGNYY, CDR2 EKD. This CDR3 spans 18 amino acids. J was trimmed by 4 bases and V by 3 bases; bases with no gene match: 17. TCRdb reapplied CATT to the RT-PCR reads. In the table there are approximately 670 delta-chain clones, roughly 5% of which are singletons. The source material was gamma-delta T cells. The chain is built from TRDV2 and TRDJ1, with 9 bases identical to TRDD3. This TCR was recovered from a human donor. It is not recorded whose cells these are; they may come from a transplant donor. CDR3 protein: CACDPVLWGDTHIDKLIF. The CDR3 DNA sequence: TGTGCCTGTGACCCCGTACTCTGGGGGGATACCCACATCGATAAACTCATCTTT.